This T cell receptor (beta chain) came from a study of blood T cell repertoires in COVID-19. Study-wide background: Samples taken during acute and convalescent COVID-19 were collected in the United States, Italy and Spain. The cDNA or gDNA used as material had been derived from T cells, B-cell-depleted T cells, or PBMCs.

Profiled with immunoSEQ multiplex PCR; TCRdb holds only in-frame clones, not every one. Among about 150,000 clones listed, 80% were seen once. In germline, CDR1 is LNHDA, CDR2 SQIVND (reference sequence). With 5 bases clipped from V and 5 bases from J, the junction kept 10 bases outside the gene matches. This CDR3 comprises 15 residues. This rearrangement joins TRBV19 to TRBJ2-7, with TRBD1 identical over 9 bases. The origin of this receptor is a man in his sixties with acute or convalescent COVID-19. Sequencing was carried out using peripheral blood. CDR3 nucleotides: TGTGCCAGTAGTCGTGGGGGGACAGGGAACCACGAGCAGTACTTC. It encodes CASSRGGTGNHEQYF.